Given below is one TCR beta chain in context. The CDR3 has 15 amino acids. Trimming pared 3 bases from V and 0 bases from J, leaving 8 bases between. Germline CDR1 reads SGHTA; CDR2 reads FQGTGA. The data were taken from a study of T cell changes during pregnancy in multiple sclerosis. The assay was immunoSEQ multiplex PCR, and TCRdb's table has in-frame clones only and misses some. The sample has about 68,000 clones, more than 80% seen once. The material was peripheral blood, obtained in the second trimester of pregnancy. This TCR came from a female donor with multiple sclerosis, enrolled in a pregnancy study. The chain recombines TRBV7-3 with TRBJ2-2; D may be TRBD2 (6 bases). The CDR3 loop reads CASSFGGSNTGELFF. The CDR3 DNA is TGTGCCAGCAGCTTTGGGGGGTCGAACACCGGGGAGCTGTTTTTT.